The clone carrying this T cell receptor beta chain was seen a handful of times. The antigen is not known. The data derive from a study of neurological immune-mediated disorders. Findings and limits, study-wide: Across subjects, expanded clones had no CDR3 amino acid sequences in common, pointing to private repertoires in all groups.

The cDNA was synthesized by 5'RACE incorporating 10-nucleotide random UMIs. Every sequencing run produced over 200 million TCR-beta sequences that came from 15-18 subjects. In TCRdb, the 5' RACE reads were re-called with MiXCR into one record per CDR3 protein. The repertoire includes around 97,000 distinct CDR3 sequences, approximately 11% of them detected once, and about 3.1% sits in the top ten. Time point reported: longitudinal time-point 3. The sequence was collected from a female donor with HTLV-1-associated myelopathy (HAM/TSP). Sequencing used PBMCs.

The CDR3, as DNA: TGTGCCAGCAGCCCCCGGGGAGCGGGGGACAATGAGCAGTTCTTC. Residues: CASSPRGAGDNEQFF. The rearrangement uses TRBV7-2 and TRBJ2-1, with 8 positions matching TRBD2. The CDR3 spans 15 residues. V shed 5 bases, J shed 5 bases, and the junction held 8 bases outside the gene matches. CDR1 and CDR2 (germline): SGHTA, FQGNSA.